This T cell receptor beta chain was obtained from a study of molecular identifiers for immune sequencing clone quantification. Trimming stripped 6 bases from V and 9 bases from J, with 10 bases between. The germline gives CDR1 SGHRS, CDR2 YFSETQ. The CDR3 is 11 amino acids. Worth noting for this clonotype: A much larger clone is a single base away; this may be a read error.

TCRdb itself ran the PCR reads through MiXCR, one entry per CDR3 protein. This table holds roughly 630,000 distinct CDR3 sequences, roughly 23% found once. Sequenced material: naive CD8+ T cells from blood, with Jurkat cell RNA spiked in. As to subset: FACS-sorted CD8+CD4-CCR7+CD45RA+ naive T cells. The TCR was taken from a human donor in good health. Some libraries in this study had Jurkat cell RNA spiked in. J is TRBJ1-5 and V is TRBV5-1, with a possible D match to TRBD1 (5 bases). In nucleotides, the CDR3 is TGCGCCAGCATGGGGGAAGGGCCCCAGCATTTT. Its translation: CASMGEGPQHF.